These T cell receptor beta chains were read from a single sample in a study of cytomegalovirus exposure and HLA in healthy donors. TCRdb's copy holds only in-frame clones and misses some; the assay was immunoSEQ multiplex PCR. The sample shows about 97,000 clones, about 75% of them seen only once. Source material: PBMCs. The receptors originated from a man aged 45 to 65 in good health and CMV-seronegative. Each CDR3 is given with its conserved first and last residue. A D gene is named only where the DNA matches it firmly. Size tells how often a clone was seen (once, few, many) or the class of an expanded clone, and some rows leave it out.

.,.,TRBV6-1,TRBJ2-5,TGTGCCAGCAGTGCGGGCTCCTTAAGGGGGACCCAGTACTTC,CASSAGSLRGTQYF
.,TRBD2,TRBV5-6,TRBJ2-7,TGTGCCAGCAGCTTACTAGCGCCGCGCTCCTACGAGCAGTACTTC,CASSLLAPRSYEQYF
.,.,TRBV5-1,TRBJ1-2,TGCGCCAGCACCGATTTCGAGGGCTACACCTTC,CASTDFEGYTF
.,.,TRBV14,TRBJ2-3,TGTGCCAGCAGCCGCCTCCCTGGGAGCGGACTCACAGATACGCAGTATTTT,CASSRLPGSGLTDTQYF
.,.,TRBV4-2,TRBJ2-5,TGTGCCAGCAGCCCCCAGGTAAGGGAGAGGGCTGAGCAGTACTTC,CASSPQVRERAEQYF
.,.,TRBV6-4,TRBJ1-2,TGTGCCAGCAGTGACACGAACGACGGGTTCTATGGCTACACCTTC,CASSDTNDGFYGYTF
.,.,TRBV27,TRBJ1-6,TGTGCCAGCAGTTTATCGGGGGGGGGTAGTATTTCACCCCTCCACTTT,CASSLSGGGSISPLHF
.,TRBD2,TRBV19,TRBJ2-6,TGTGCCAGTAGTGGGGGGGGTATTGGGGCCAACGTCCTGACTTTC,CASSGGGIGANVLTF
.,TRBD1,TRBV29-1,TRBJ2-1,TGCAGCGTTCAACGAGGGACAGGGAATTACAATGAGCAGTTCTTC,CSVQRGTGNYNEQFF
once,.,TRBV7-2,TRBJ2-7,TGTGCCAGCAGCACTCGGGACTTTAACGAGCAGTACTTC,CASSTRDFNEQYF
once,TRBD2,TRBV18,TRBJ2-7,TGTGCCAGCTCACCATCAGGGGGACTAGCGGCCTACGAGCAGTACTTC,CASSPSGGLAAYEQYF
.,.,TRBV23-1,TRBJ2-7,TGCGCCAGCACCCCTACGTACGAGCAGTACTTC,CASTPTYEQYF
.,TRBD2,TRBV28,TRBJ2-1,TGTGCCAGCAGACCCCCGGGGGGGGTCAATGAGCAGTTCTTC,CASRPPGGVNEQFF
.,.,TRBV28,TRBJ1-1,TGTGCCAGCCAACGACCAGGCCCCCCCACTGAAGCTTTCTTT,CASQRPGPPTEAFF
.,TRBD1,TRBV5-6,TRBJ2-7,TGTGCCAGCAGCTTGGGACAGGGGTTCTACGAGCAGTACTTC,CASSLGQGFYEQYF
.,TRBD1,TRBV19,TRBJ2-7,TGTGCCAGTAGTAAGGAGAGCAGGACAGGGGGCTACGAGCAGTACTTC,CASSKESRTGGYEQYF
.,TRBD1,TRBV29-1,TRBJ2-7,TGCAGCGTCCGACAGGGGGCGAGCGAGCAGTACTTC,CSVRQGASEQYF
.,TRBD1,TRBV6-6,TRBJ1-2,TGTGCCAGCAGTGGGCCGGGACAGGCCAATGGCTACACCTTC,CASSGPGQANGYTF
.,.,TRBV9,TRBJ2-7,TGTGCCAGCAGCTCAGACGTGGGGGAGGACGAGCAGTACTTC,CASSSDVGEDEQYF
.,TRBD1,TRBV5-8,TRBJ2-7,TGTGCCAGCAGCCCGGACCGGGACAGGGTAATCTACGAGCAGTACTTC,CASSPDRDRVIYEQYF
once,TRBD1,TRBV30,TRBJ2-7,TGTGCCTGGGACAGGGGATTCTACGAGCAGTACTTC,CAWDRGFYEQYF
once,TRBD2,TRBV28,TRBJ2-2,TGTGCCAGCAGTTTATTAGTCCTAGCGGGAGGCTCTGGCACCGGGGAGCTGTTTTTT,CASSLLVLAGGSGTGELFF
.,TRBD1,TRBV5-1,TRBJ2-1,TGCGCCAGCAGCCCCGGGACAGGGACCTACAATGAGCAGTTCTTC,CASSPGTGTYNEQFF
.,.,TRBV30,TRBJ1-1,TGTGCCTGGAGTTTAACAGGGAACACTGAAGCTTTCTTT,CAWSLTGNTEAFF
.,.,TRBV15,TRBJ2-7,TGTGCCACCAGCAGAGATCTCAGGGGCGAGCAGTACTTC,CATSRDLRGEQYF
.,.,TRBV10-3,TRBJ2-7,TGTGCCATCAGTGAGTCGGGAGGTTCCTACGAGCAGTACTTC,CAISESGGSYEQYF
.,TRBD2,TRBV5-4,TRBJ2-1,TGTGCCAGCAGCTCCCCGGGACTAGCGGGGACTAGCTCCTACAATGAGCAGTTCTTC,CASSSPGLAGTSSYNEQFF
.,.,TRBV7-7,TRBJ2-2,TGTGCTAGCAGGGCAGGGGCCTCCACCGGGGAGCTGTTTTTT,CASRAGASTGELFF
.,TRBD2,TRBV19,TRBJ2-1,TGTGCCAGTAGTATACGGGGGGGAGTTTACAATGAGCAGTTCTTC,CASSIRGGVYNEQFF
.,TRBD2,TRBV28,TRBJ2-7,TGTGCCAGCAGAATAGCGGGACTCGAATACGAGCAGTACTTC,CASRIAGLEYEQYF
few,TRBD2,TRBV15,TRBJ2-7,TGTGCCACCAGCAGAATGCCTAGCGGGAGTTATTACGAGCAGTACTTC,CATSRMPSGSYYEQYF
.,TRBD1,TRBV11-2,TRBJ2-3,TGTGCCAGCAGGTCGACAGGGACAGATACGCAGTATTTT,CASRSTGTDTQYF
.,.,TRBV2,TRBJ1-5,TGTGCCAGCAGTGAATGGCGGGGACGAGGTGGCAATCAGCCCCAGCATTTT,CASSEWRGRGGNQPQHF
once,.,TRBV6-1,TRBJ2-7,TGTGCCAGCAGTACGGGGGAAAACGAGCAGTACTTC,CASSTGENEQYF
few,TRBD1,TRBV5-1,TRBJ2-2,TGCGCCAGCAGCTTGGGGGACAGGGATAACGGGGAGCTGTTTTTT,CASSLGDRDNGELFF
.,.,TRBV29-1,TRBJ2-3,TGCAGCGTGGCCCGGGACACTAGCACAGATACGCAGTATTTT,CSVARDTSTDTQYF
few,.,TRBV9,TRBJ1-2,TGTGCCAGCAGCTGGGGTGGGACATCTCCGGAGGGCTACACCTTC,CASSWGGTSPEGYTF
.,.,TRBV5-1,TRBJ1-2,TGCGCCAGCAGCTTGGGAATAGACAATGGCTACACCTTC,CASSLGIDNGYTF
.,TRBD1,TRBV9,TRBJ2-7,TGTGCCAGCAGCGTTTCACAGGGGCCGGCCTACGAGCAGTACTTC,CASSVSQGPAYEQYF
.,TRBD1,TRBV5-6,TRBJ2-2,TGTGCCAGCAGCCGGACAGGAGTGAACACCGGGGAGCTGTTTTTT,CASSRTGVNTGELFF
.,.,TRBV23-1,TRBJ2-5,TGCGCCTTGAAATCAGACCAGTACTTC,CALKSDQYF
.,.,TRBV10-3,TRBJ1-5,TGTGCCATCAGTGAACCTGACAAACCCCATCAGCCCCAGCATTTT,CAISEPDKPHQPQHF
once,TRBD1,TRBV4-2,TRBJ2-5,TGTGCCAGCACTCAAGGACAGGGGGACGGAGAGACCCAGTACTTC,CASTQGQGDGETQYF
.,TRBD1,TRBV4-1,TRBJ1-2,TGCGCCAGCAGCCAAGCCGACAGGGTGGGTAACTATGGCTACACCTTC,CASSQADRVGNYGYTF
once,.,TRBV7-9,TRBJ1-1,TGTGCCAGCGGTGACATATTGAACACTGAAGCTTTCTTT,CASGDILNTEAFF
.,.,TRBV5-1,TRBJ2-3,TGCGCCAGCACCTACGGGGGGCAAAAAGATACGCAGTATTTT,CASTYGGQKDTQYF
.,.,TRBV27,TRBJ2-7,TGTGCCAGCAGTCCGCCCGGGCAGGGGAGTCGCGAGCAGTACTTC,CASSPPGQGSREQYF
.,TRBD2,TRBV7-6,TRBJ2-7,TGTGCCAGCAGCTATACACTAGGACTAGTCCTCTACGAGCAGTACTTC,CASSYTLGLVLYEQYF
.,TRBD1,TRBV5-1,TRBJ2-1,TGCGCCAGCACCGGACAGGGGTCCAACAATGAGCAGTTCTTC,CASTGQGSNNEQFF
.,TRBD1,TRBV27,TRBJ1-2,TGTGCCAGCAGTTTCGGTCTGGACAGGGGTGGAGGCTACACCTTC,CASSFGLDRGGGYTF
.,TRBD2,TRBV25-1,TRBJ2-1,TGTGCCAGCACAGAGGCACTAGCGGGGAACAATGAGCAGTTCTTC,CASTEALAGNNEQFF
.,.,TRBV2,TRBJ1-4,TGTGCCAGCATCGGGGGGCCTAATGAAAAACTGTTTTTT,CASIGGPNEKLFF
once,.,TRBV28,TRBJ1-3,TGTGCCAGCAGACATATCACAGGGATCTCTGGAAACACCATATATTTT,CASRHITGISGNTIYF
few,.,TRBV7-2,TRBJ2-7,TGTGCCAGCAGCCCCGATTCCAGGGGCCACGAGCAGTACTTC,CASSPDSRGHEQYF
.,.,TRBV27,TRBJ2-7,TGTGCCAGCAGCAGTCTCCCAGCAGGGTACTACGAGCAGTACTTC,CASSSLPAGYYEQYF
.,TRBD1,TRBV28,TRBJ2-4,TGTGCCAGCAGAAACACAGGGGACGGATCCATTCAGTACTTC,CASRNTGDGSIQYF
.,.,TRBV30,TRBJ1-3,TGTGCCTGGAGTCGCGGGGCTTCTGGAAACACCATATATTTT,CAWSRGASGNTIYF
.,TRBD2,TRBV30,TRBJ2-5,TGTGCCTGGAGTGTGGCTAGCGGGGGGGGAAAGACCCAGTACTTC,CAWSVASGGGKTQYF
.,TRBD1,TRBV10-3,TRBJ2-3,TGTGCCATCAGTGCGGGACAGGGGGGCACAGATACGCAGTATTTT,CAISAGQGGTDTQYF
.,.,TRBV7-9,TRBJ2-7,TGTGCCAGCAGCTTAGGGAGCGTGTCGAGCTCCTACGAGCAGTACTTC,CASSLGSVSSSYEQYF